One sample yielded the 32 T cell receptor beta chains listed below, sequenced in a study of blood T cell repertoires in COVID-19. Only in-frame clones appear in the TCRdb table, and some are missing; sequencing was by immunoSEQ multiplex PCR. Of a few hundred thousand clones listed, 80% to 90% are singletons. The sample comprised PBMCs or T cells enriched from blood (not recorded which). The origin of the receptors is a young man who had recovered from COVID-19.

V gene TRBV12-5 combines with J gene TRBJ2-2, with 9 bases identical to TRBD1. The CDR3 has 15 amino acids. Germline trimming cut 6 bases from V and 6 bases from J; bases unmatched to any gene: 8. CDR1 and CDR2 (germline): LGHNT, FRNRAP. The CDR3: CASGVTGGRAGELFF. The CDR3 DNA is TGTGCTAGTGGAGTCACAGGGGGCCGGGCCGGGGAGCTGTTTTTT.

The V gene is TRBV5-6, the J gene TRBJ2-7, with 7 bases lining up with TRBD1. This CDR3 is 17 amino acids long. Per germline, CDR1 SGHDT and CDR2 YYEEEE. With V trimmed by 2 bases and J by 2 bases, 13 bases remained unmatched. The DNA for the CDR3 is TGTGCCAGCAGCTTATATAGGGGGCGCGTATCACCCTACGAGCAGTACTTC. Its protein product is CASSLYRGRVSPYEQYF.

The J gene is TRBJ1-2, the V gene TRBV18, with 7 nucleotides matching TRBD1. The CDR3 covers 15 residues. Germline CDR1 is KGHSH and CDR2 is LQKENI. Germline trimming cut 0 bases from V and 5 bases from J; bases unmatched to any gene: 6. CDR3 in amino acids: CASSPPRQGIYGYTF. The CDR3 DNA sequence: TGTGCCAGCTCACCACCGAGACAGGGCATTTATGGCTACACCTTC.

The CDR3 DNA reads TGTGCCAGCAGCTCCGAGACAGGGTTTGGCGATCAGCCCCAGCATTTT. Its protein is CASSSETGFGDQPQHF. The J gene is TRBJ1-5, the V gene TRBV7-9, with 7 bases that match TRBD1. CDR1 and CDR2 from the germline V gene are SEHNR and FQNEAQ (reference sequence). The CDR3 sequence is 16 residues long. Losses at the gene ends were 4 bases for V and 5 bases for J; bases not matched to a gene: 11. Full variable domain (rest looked up from reference TRBV7-9 and TRBJ1-5): DTGVSQNPRHKITKRGQNVTFRCDPISEHNRLYWYRQTLGQGPEFLTYFQNEAQLEKSRLLSDRFSAERPKGSFSTLEIQRTEQGDSAMYLCASSSETGFGDQPQHFGDGTRLSIL.

This chain uses TRBV2 with TRBJ2-5, with D possibly being TRBD2 (6 bases). V dropped 4 bases and J dropped 9 bases, with 15 bases sitting between them. There are 13 residues in the CDR3. Germline V lookup: CDR1 SNHLY, CDR2 FYNNEI. The chain's CDR3 is CASSVGEAQAQYF. The CDR3 DNA reads as TGTGCCAGCAGTGTAGGGGAGGCTCAGGCCCAGTACTTC.

V is TRBV30 and J is TRBJ1-1, with TRBD1 matching 7 bases. V lost 5 bases, J lost 1 base, and 1 base stayed unmatched. CDR1 is GTSNPN and CDR2 is SVGIG in the germline V gene (reference sequence). The CDR3 length is 12 residues. CDR3 protein: CAWGQANTEAFF. CDR3 sequence (DNA): TGTGCCTGGGGACAGGCGAACACTGAAGCTTTCTTT.

The rearrangement links TRBV19 to TRBJ2-3; possibly TRBD1 for D (6 bases). The ends were cut back, 6 bases at V and 7 bases at J, with 11 bases in the middle. Per germline, CDR1 LNHDA and CDR2 SQIVND (reference sequence). The CDR3 is made up of 12 amino acids. The CDR3 DNA follows: TGTGCCAGTAGCCCGACAGGTTATACGCAGTATTTT. It yields the protein CASSPTGYTQYF.

The chain's CDR3 is CASSLRQNSNQPQHF. CDR3 sequence (DNA): TGTGCCAGCAGCTTAAGACAGAATAGCAATCAGCCCCAGCATTTT. The chain is built from TRBV7-2 and TRBJ1-5; tentative D call: TRBD1 (5 bases). Deletions cut 2 bases from V and 0 bases from J, with 8 bases between. The CDR3 sequence is 15 residues long. Germline V gives CDR1 SGHTA, CDR2 FQGNSA. Variable domain in full (rest from reference TRBV7-2 and TRBJ1-5): GAGVSQSPSNKVTEKGKDVELRCDPISGHTALYWYRQSLGQGLEFLIYFQGNSAPDKSGLPSDRFSAERTGGSVSTLTIQRTQQEDSAVYLCASSLRQNSNQPQHFGDGTRLSIL.

This CDR3 is CASSLGQGGNGELFF. In DNA, the CDR3 is TGTGCCAGCAGCCTAGGACAGGGAGGTAACGGGGAGCTGTTTTTT. This chain uses TRBV28 with TRBJ2-2; 8 bases are a match to TRBD1. The CDR3 has 15 amino acids. Per the germline V gene, CDR1 is MDHEN and CDR2 is SYDVKM. The J segment lost 7 bases and the V segment lost 6 bases, leaving 10 bases of the junction unmatched.

CDR3 loop: CASSSLGLLETDTQYF. CDR3 sequence (DNA): TGTGCCAGCAGCTCACTAGGACTCCTTGAAACAGATACGCAGTATTTT. The genes are TRBV7-9 and TRBJ2-3; D is perhaps TRBD2 (5 bases). This CDR3 comprises 16 residues. V was pared by 4 bases and J by 3 bases, with 17 bases between. Germline values: CDR1 SEHNR, CDR2 FQNEAQ (reference sequence). The whole variable domain, filled in from reference TRBV7-9 and TRBJ2-3, reads DTGVSQNPRHKITKRGQNVTFRCDPISEHNRLYWYRQTLGQGPEFLTYFQNEAQLEKSRLLSDRFSAERPKGSFSTLEIQRTEQGDSAMYLCASSSLGLLETDTQYFGPGTRLTVL.

The rearrangement joins TRBV29-1 to TRBJ1-2, with 7 bases matching TRBD1. V lost 6 bases, J lost 8 bases, and 9 bases stayed unmatched. The CDR3 loop spans 12 amino acids. The germline V gene encodes CDR1 SQVTM and CDR2 ANQGSEA. CDR3 coding DNA: TGCAGCGTCCTGACAGGGAGAGACGGCTACACCTTC. It encodes CSVLTGRDGYTF.

This clone occurred a few times. The chain employs TRBV9 and TRBJ1-3, with 7 bases matching TRBD1. The germline gives CDR1 SGDLS, CDR2 YYNGEE. V shed 4 bases and J 8 bases; nucleotides not matched to a gene: 12. This CDR3 has 15 residues. The CDR3 region is CASSIGQVRGDTIYF. In nucleotides, the CDR3 is TGTGCCAGCAGCATAGGACAGGTCCGCGGTGACACCATATATTTT.

The chain uses TRBV27 and TRBJ2-5; 10 bases line up with TRBD1. Germline V gives CDR1 MNHEY, CDR2 SMNVEV (reference sequence). CDR3 size: 17 residues. With 6 bases clipped from V and 5 bases from J, the junction kept 15 bases outside the gene matches. CDR3 bases: TGTGCCAGCAGCTTTGGGCCACAGACAGGGGGCATTGAGACCCAGTACTTC. This codes for CASSFGPQTGGIETQYF.

This rearrangement joins TRBV18 to TRBJ1-2, with D unclear. The CDR3 has 16 amino acids. Trimming removed 0 bases at V and 6 bases at J, with 17 bases between. Germline V gives CDR1 KGHSH, CDR2 LQKENI. CDR3 region: CASSPPEGGVRNGYTF. Written as DNA, the CDR3 is TGTGCCAGCTCACCACCGGAAGGCGGGGTTAGGAATGGCTACACCTTC.

The genes are TRBV27 and TRBJ1-5; TRBD1 agrees at 8 bases. The CDR3 has 15 residues. Germline V CDR1 and CDR2: MNHEY, SMNVEV (reference sequence). V shed 7 bases, J shed 1 base, and the junction held 6 bases outside the gene matches. The chain's CDR3 is CASKKDRGSNQPQHF. The CDR3 DNA sequence: TGTGCCAGCAAAAAAGACAGGGGAAGCAATCAGCCCCAGCATTTT.

The chain has TRBV27 and TRBJ2-6; 8 nucleotides line up with TRBD2. This CDR3 is 16 amino acids long. Germline-derived CDR1 and CDR2 are MNHEY and SMNVEV (reference sequence). Trimming at V came to 3 bases and at J to 4 bases, leaving 5 bases not matched to a gene. The CDR3: CASSFLGGVGANVLTF. Written as DNA, the CDR3 is TGTGCCAGCAGTTTCCTCGGGGGGGTAGGGGCCAACGTCCTGACTTTC.

V gene TRBV6-5 combines with J gene TRBJ2-7; D may be TRBD1 (6 bases). CDR3 length: 13 residues. The V end was cut by 6 bases, the J end by 9 bases, with 18 bases between. The germline V gene has CDR1 MNHEY and CDR2 SVGAGI. The CDR3 DNA reads as TGTGCCAGCAGACAGGGCCCACTAGGGGGGCAGTACTTC. It specifies CASRQGPLGGQYF.

With regard to this clone: A much larger clone is a single base away; this may be a read error. V is TRBV2 and J is TRBJ1-2; no reliable D call. CDR1 SNHLY and CDR2 FYNNEI come from the germline V gene. CDR3 length equals 12 residues. The germline V and J ends were trimmed by 5 bases and 0 bases, with 4 bases remaining between them. CDR3 nucleotides: TGTGCCAGCAGTACAACTAACTATGGCTACACCTTC. Translated, it gives CASSTTNYGYTF.

The chain uses TRBV27 and TRBJ1-5; possible D gene TRBD1, 5 bases. Germline loops: CDR1 MNHEY, CDR2 SMNVEV (reference sequence). The V end lost 3 bases, the J end lost 3 bases, and 12 bases lay between the germline ends. This CDR3 contains 15 residues. This CDR3 reads CASSFYGANNQPQHF. The CDR3 DNA reads TGTGCCAGCAGTTTTTATGGGGCCAACAATCAGCCCCAGCATTTT.

V gene TRBV5-8 combines with J gene TRBJ2-7; 8 nucleotides match TRBD1. This CDR3 has 13 amino acids. Germline V gene data show CDR1 as SGHTS and CDR2 as YDEGEE. Trimming cost V 4 bases and J 3 bases; bases outside gene matches: 3. This chain's CDR3 is CASSLTGVYEQYF. CDR3 nucleotides: TGTGCCAGCAGCCTGACAGGGGTCTACGAGCAGTACTTC.

The chain uses TRBV19 and TRBJ2-4, with D unresolved. The CDR3 extends over 15 amino acids. Germline-derived CDR1 and CDR2 are LNHDA and SQIVND (reference sequence). The germline V and J ends were trimmed by 4 bases and 1 base, with 11 bases remaining between them. The CDR3 sequence: CASSTTPVAKNIQYF. The CDR3 region has the DNA TGTGCCAGTAGTACGACACCAGTCGCCAAAAACATTCAGTACTTC.

CDR3 loop: CASSETTGQQETQYF. CDR3 sequence (DNA): TGTGCCAGCAGCGAAACGACAGGGCAGCAAGAGACCCAGTACTTC. The gene calls are TRBV7-9 and TRBJ2-5; TRBD1 aligns across 7 bases. Trimming removed 5 bases from V and 2 bases from J; junction bases left unmatched: 8. The CDR3 covers 15 residues. Germline-derived CDR1 and CDR2 are SEHNR and FQNEAQ (reference sequence).

This chain connects TRBV7-9 to TRBJ2-1; 7 bases align to TRBD1. The CDR3 consists of 14 residues. The germline V gene has CDR1 SEHNR and CDR2 FQNEAQ (reference sequence). The V segment lost 5 bases and the J segment 4 bases; nucleotides outside the gene matches: 5. The CDR3 spells CASSKRDSYNEQFF. The CDR3 DNA reads TGTGCCAGCAGCAAACGGGACAGTTACAATGAGCAGTTCTTC.

V gene TRBV7-9 combines with J gene TRBJ2-7, with a tentative D call TRBD1 (6 bases). This CDR3 comprises 15 residues. Germline values: CDR1 SEHNR, CDR2 FQNEAQ (reference sequence). V shed 5 bases and J shed 2 bases, with 16 bases lying between them. The CDR3, as DNA: TGTGCCAGCAGCGTTAGTGGGGGCAGGCCCTACGAGCAGTACTTC. This translates into CASSVSGGRPYEQYF.

This chain joins TRBV5-1 and TRBJ2-7, with D possibly TRBD1 on 6 matching bases. CDR3 size: 15 residues. V was pared by 4 bases and J by 0 bases, with 14 bases between. Germline lookup yields CDR1 SGHRS and CDR2 YFSETQ. CDR3 region: CASSQDSSDSYEQYF. In nucleotides, the CDR3 is TGCGCCAGCAGCCAGGACAGTTCCGACTCCTACGAGCAGTACTTC.

CDR3 residues: CASSEGQVGEYGYTF. CDR3 DNA: TGCGCCAGCAGCGAGGGACAGGTGGGGGAATATGGCTACACCTTC. The chain employs TRBV5-1 and TRBJ1-2; 8 bases line up with TRBD1. Per germline, CDR1 SGHRS and CDR2 YFSETQ. The CDR3 extends over 15 amino acids. Unmatched junction bases numbered 10, after V lost 4 bases and J lost 5 bases. The full variable domain, its missing parts supplied by reference TRBV5-1 and TRBJ1-2, is KAGVTQTPRYLIKTRGQQVTLSCSPISGHRSVSWYQQTPGQGLQFLFEYFSETQRNKGNFPGRFSGRQFSNSRSEMNVSTLELGDSALYLCASSEGQVGEYGYTFGSGTRLTVV.

In its sample, this clone was seen once. The V gene is TRBV4-1, the J gene TRBJ1-3, with 7 positions matching TRBD1. V gave up 0 bases and J gave up 3 bases; unmatched junction bases: 2. Germline V gives CDR1 MGHRA, CDR2 YSYEKL. This CDR3 is 15 amino acids long. Written as DNA, the CDR3 is TGCGCCAGCAGCCAAGATCCAGGGGGTGGAAACACCATATATTTT. Its protein product is CASSQDPGGGNTIYF.

The gene calls are TRBV29-1 and TRBJ1-2; perhaps TRBD1 as D (5 bases). The ends were cut back, 8 bases at V and 4 bases at J, with 17 bases in the middle. The CDR3 is made up of 13 amino acids. In germline, CDR1 is SQVTM, CDR2 ANQGSEA. The CDR3 loop reads CSLRRGESYGYTF. The CDR3 DNA reads as TGCAGCCTAAGACGGGGGGAGAGCTATGGCTACACCTTC.

The chain joins TRBV7-2 to TRBJ1-2; D is perhaps TRBD1 (5 bases). Germline CDR1 reads SGHTA; CDR2 reads FQGNSA. CDR3 length: 14 residues. Trimming took 2 bases from V and 3 from J, leaving 10 bases between them. DNA for the CDR3: TGTGCCAGCAGCTTAAAGGGGTCGGACTATGGCTACACCTTC. It yields the protein CASSLKGSDYGYTF.

The chain has TRBV11-2 and TRBJ2-7, with 9 bases aligning to TRBD1. The V and J ends lost 1 base and 9 bases, in that order; junction bases with no gene match: 10. This CDR3 is 15 amino acids long. In germline, CDR1 is SGHAT, CDR2 FQNNGV. The DNA for the CDR3 is TGTGCCAGCAGCTTAGGAGGGACAGGGTTAAGGGTGCAGTACTTC. Translating gives CASSLGGTGLRVQYF.

Here the CDR3 reads CASSGVGGRADTQYF. CDR3 in DNA: TGTGCCAGCAGTGGCGTCGGCGGGAGAGCTGATACGCAGTATTTT. The chain is built from TRBV2 and TRBJ2-3; 7 bases fit TRBD2. The CDR3 spans 15 residues. Germline lookup yields CDR1 SNHLY and CDR2 FYNNEI. V lost 4 bases and J lost 6; bases outside the gene matches: 10.

The V gene is TRBV28, the J gene TRBJ1-4; TRBD1 might be the D (6 bases). The CDR3 covers 14 residues. Looked up from germline, CDR1 is MDHEN and CDR2 is SYDVKM. V shed 10 bases and J shed 3 bases, with 15 bases lying between them. CDR3 amino acids: CATRRRGANEKLFF. CDR3 sequence (DNA): TGTGCCACCCGACGCAGGGGAGCTAATGAAAAACTGTTTTTT.